What follows are 28 T cell receptor beta chains derived from one specimen sequenced in a study of type 1 regulatory T cells. TCRdb re-called the reads through MiXCR, storing one row per CDR3 protein. The sample contains about 74,000 distinct CDR3 sequences, approximately 64% of which appear only once. No antigen has been assigned to these receptors. Sample: cultured T cells, either the whole culture or a sorted T cell fraction (not recorded which). Stated subset: Tr1-enriched cell product generated in vitro against host alloantigens. The receptors stem from a human donor in good health.

This chain joins TRBV6-5 and TRBJ1-1; TRBD1 is a possible D gene (5 bases). The CDR3 contains 15 residues. Trimming took 2 bases from V and 5 from J, leaving 15 bases between them. Germline assignment: CDR1 MNHEY and CDR2 SVGAGI. CDR3 in amino acids: CASSYVGAGRTEAFF. CDR3 nucleotides: TGTGCCAGCAGTTACGTCGGGGCAGGTCGAACTGAAGCTTTCTTT.

The chain uses TRBV29-1 and TRBJ2-7; possible D gene TRBD2, 6 bases. CDR1 and CDR2 from the germline V gene are SQVTM and ANQGSEA. The CDR3 consists of 14 residues. Trimming left V 8 bases short and J 2 bases short, with 19 bases between. The CDR3 region has the DNA TGCAGCATGCGAACGGGAGTGGGGACCTACGAGCAGTACTTC. Translation gives CSMRTGVGTYEQYF.

This chain joins TRBV20-1 and TRBJ1-1, with D possibly being TRBD1 (6 bases). V was trimmed by 3 bases and J by 1 base, leaving 12 bases between them. The V gene's germline CDR1 is DFQATT and CDR2 SNEGSKA (reference sequence). This CDR3 is built from 14 residues. The CDR3 DNA reads as TGCAGTGCTAGGGGCAGGGGAGGGAACACTGAAGCTTTCTTT. This encodes CSARGRGGNTEAFF.

This clonotype has just a few counts. The chain combines TRBV4-1 with TRBJ2-1; maybe TRBD2 (6 bases). CDR1 MGHRA and CDR2 YSYEKL come from the germline V gene. Trimming removed 1 base at V and 8 bases at J, with 15 bases between. The CDR3 has 15 amino acids. This chain's CDR3 is CASSQVFPGADEQFF. CDR3 DNA sequence: TGCGCCAGCAGCCAAGTTTTCCCGGGAGCGGATGAGCAGTTCTTC.

The chain combines TRBV13 with TRBJ2-5, with D possibly matching TRBD2 (5 bases). V lost 6 bases, J lost 5 bases, and 19 bases lay in between. The CDR3 is 15 amino acids. Germline assignment: CDR1 PRHDT and CDR2 FYEKMQ (reference sequence). The CDR3 is CASSRRAIARETQYF. Here the CDR3 DNA reads TGTGCCAGCAGTCGCCGGGCCATAGCGAGGGAGACCCAGTACTTC.

This chain links TRBV4-3 with TRBJ1-4; 8 nucleotides align to TRBD1. J lost 0 bases, V lost 1 base, and 10 bases had no gene match. The germline CDR1 and CDR2 sequences are LGHNA and YSLEER. The CDR3 consists of 19 residues. CDR3 protein: CASSQARTGRGATNEKLFF. The CDR3 region has the DNA TGCGCCAGCAGCCAAGCCAGGACAGGGCGGGGGGCAACTAATGAAAAACTGTTTTTT.

This chain links TRBV5-1 with TRBJ1-2; a weak D match, TRBD1 (5 bases). The V end was cut by 0 bases, the J end by 6 bases, with 6 bases between. CDR3 size: 12 residues. Germline V CDR1 and CDR2: SGHRS, YFSETQ. The CDR3 reads CASSLEGNGYTF. CDR3 sequence (DNA): TGCGCCAGCAGCTTGGAGGGGAATGGCTACACCTTC.

This clonotype appeared a few times. CDR3 sequence: CASSQEVQGAGSSPLHF. The CDR3 region has the DNA TGTGCCAGCAGCCAAGAGGTACAGGGCGCAGGAAGTTCACCCCTCCACTTT. J is TRBJ1-6 and V is TRBV4-2; D possibly corresponds to TRBD1 (6 bases). From germline, CDR1 is LGHNA and CDR2 YNFKEQ. The V gene lost 0 bases and the J gene lost 9 bases, with 18 bases spanning the gap. The CDR3 totals 17 residues.

This rearrangement joins TRBV7-9 to TRBJ1-6; TRBD1 aligns across 7 bases. V was clipped by 4 bases and J by 9 bases; unmatched bases: 3. CDR3 length equals 13 residues. Germline loops: CDR1 SEHNR, CDR2 FQNEAQ (reference sequence). For the CDR3, the DNA is TGTGCCAGCAGCTACCAGGGGGGTTCACCCCTCCACTTT. It codes for CASSYQGGSPLHF.

J is TRBJ2-3 and V is TRBV20-1; TRBD2 aligns across 7 bases. This CDR3 region has 16 residues. CDR1 and CDR2 from the germline V gene are DFQATT and SNEGSKA (reference sequence). The J segment lost 0 bases and the V segment lost 5 bases, leaving 11 bases of the junction unmatched. For the CDR3, the DNA is TGCAGTGCTCACCGGGACTACTTCGCAAGCACAGATACGCAGTATTTT. Amino acids: CSAHRDYFASTDTQYF.

This clonotype was seen just once. This chain uses TRBV6-1 with TRBJ2-7; D call uncertain. The V end lost 8 bases, the J end lost 6 bases, and 14 bases lay between the germline ends. The CDR3 has 12 amino acids. Germline V gene data show CDR1 as MNHNS and CDR2 as SASEGT. DNA of the CDR3: TGTGCCAGCGGGCGAGACATAACCGAGCAGTACTTC. Protein sequence: CASGRDITEQYF.

The DNA for the CDR3 is TGCAGTGTTTCTCTCGGTAGCGGGATTAAAGAGACCCAGTACTTC. Amino acids: CSVSLGSGIKETQYF. The V gene is TRBV20-1, the J gene TRBJ2-5; 8 nucleotides agree with TRBD2. Per germline, CDR1 DFQATT and CDR2 SNEGSKA (reference sequence). V dropped 7 bases and J dropped 3; count of bases not matched to a gene: 13. CDR3 length equals 15 residues.

V is TRBV12-5 and J is TRBJ2-1, with no clear D. Trimming removed 6 bases at V and 5 bases at J, with 14 bases between. The CDR3 runs to 14 residues. The germline gives CDR1 LGHNT, CDR2 FRNRAP. The CDR3 loop is CASGGIVQNNEQFF. In DNA form, the CDR3 reads TGTGCTAGTGGGGGGATCGTGCAGAACAATGAGCAGTTCTTC.

The chain is built from TRBV9 and TRBJ2-1; weak D call: TRBD2 (5 bases). Germline CDR1 reads SGDLS; CDR2 reads YYNGEE. Trimming stripped 4 bases from V and 0 bases from J, with 11 bases between. This CDR3 spans 15 amino acids. The CDR3: CASSSGLNSYNEQFF. CDR3 sequence (DNA): TGTGCCAGCAGCAGCGGATTAAACTCCTACAATGAGCAGTTCTTC.

The J gene is TRBJ1-1, the V gene TRBV18; D not resolved. The germline V and J ends were trimmed by 2 bases and 0 bases, with 4 bases remaining between them. Looked up from germline, CDR1 is KGHSH and CDR2 is LQKENI. The CDR3 totals 13 residues. The CDR3 reads CASSPKVNTEAFF. As DNA, the CDR3 is TGTGCCAGCTCACCAAAAGTGAACACTGAAGCTTTCTTT.

The chain couples TRBV5-4 to TRBJ2-3, with 16 bases fitting TRBD2. This CDR3 has 18 residues. V lost 4 bases to trimming and J lost 1 base; unmatched junction nucleotides: 6. Germline CDR1 reads SGHNT; CDR2 reads YYREEE (reference sequence). The CDR3 DNA is TGTGCCAGCAGCGAGGGACTAGCGGGAGGGCTCGGCACAGATACGCAGTATTTT. The encoded protein is CASSEGLAGGLGTDTQYF.

The chain combines TRBV3-1 with TRBJ2-2; 8 positions match TRBD1. V lost 5 bases to trimming and J lost 6 bases; unmatched junction nucleotides: 5. This CDR3 contains 14 residues. Germline CDR1 reads LGHDT; CDR2 reads YNNKEL (reference sequence). The CDR3 coding sequence is TGTGCCAGCAGCGCAGGGGGCAATTCCGGGGAGCTGTTTTTT. Its protein is CASSAGGNSGELFF.

This sequence joins TRBV2 and TRBJ2-5; TRBD1 agrees at 11 bases. Germline V gene lookup returns CDR1 SNHLY and CDR2 FYNNEI. With V trimmed by 5 bases and J by 9 bases, 14 bases remained unmatched. The CDR3 is 16 amino acids. CDR3 sequence: CASSPPGQGARGAQYF. DNA for the CDR3: TGTGCCAGCAGTCCACCCGGACAGGGGGCGCGAGGGGCCCAGTACTTC. The whole variable domain, filled in from reference TRBV2 and TRBJ2-5, reads EPEVTQTPSHQVTQMGQEVILRCVPISNHLYFYWYRQILGQKVEFLVSFYNNEISEKSEIFDDQFSVERPDGSNFTLKIRSTKLEDSAMYFCASSPPGQGARGAQYFGPGTRLLVL.

This chain uses TRBV18 with TRBJ2-1; TRBD2 matches 9 bases. Trimming cost V 0 bases and J 6 bases; bases outside gene matches: 6. The V gene's germline CDR1 is KGHSH and CDR2 LQKENI. The CDR3 runs to 16 residues. CDR3 nucleotides: TGTGCCAGCTCACCACCGTTAGCGGGAGTCGGCAATGAGCAGTTCTTC. As protein: CASSPPLAGVGNEQFF. Filled out from reference TRBV18 and TRBJ2-1, the complete variable domain reads NAGVMQNPRHLVRRRGQEARLRCSPMKGHSHVYWYRQLPEEGLKFMVYLQKENIIDESGMPKERFSAEFPKEGPSILRIQQVVRGDSAAYFCASSPPLAGVGNEQFFGPGTRLTVL.

This clonotype was detected only a few times. The gene calls are TRBV7-8 and TRBJ2-1; D not resolved. V lost 5 bases to trimming and J lost 7 bases, with 6 bases between them. Germline CDR1 is SGHVS and CDR2 is FQNEAQ. This CDR3 is 11 amino acids long. The CDR3 bases are TGTGCCAGCAGCCCCGCAAATGAGCAGTTCTTC. Its protein product is CASSPANEQFF.

J is TRBJ2-7 and V is TRBV20-1, with 7 bases identical to TRBD1. Germline V CDR1 and CDR2: DFQATT, SNEGSKA (reference sequence). Trimming took 6 bases from V and 1 from J; bases not matched to a gene: 9. This CDR3 spans 14 amino acids. The chain's CDR3 is CSARRTGLSYEQYF. The CDR3, as DNA: TGCAGTGCGCGGAGGACAGGTCTTTCCTACGAGCAGTACTTC.

This rearrangement joins TRBV20-1 to TRBJ1-1; no clear D. This CDR3 is built from 13 residues. Germline-derived CDR1 and CDR2 are DFQATT and SNEGSKA (reference sequence). Trimming pared 0 bases from V and 4 bases from J, leaving 9 bases between. CDR3 amino acids: CSARDFRATEAFF. CDR3 nucleotide sequence: TGCAGTGCTAGAGATTTTAGGGCCACTGAAGCTTTCTTT.

The genes are TRBV20-1 and TRBJ1-6; D might be TRBD1 (6 bases). This CDR3 region has 16 residues. V was pared by 3 bases and J by 7 bases, with 19 bases between. Per the germline V gene, CDR1 is DFQATT and CDR2 is SNEGSKA (reference sequence). The CDR3 region has the DNA TGCAGTGCTAGGGCCGGATCAGGGGCGTTGAATTCACCCCTCCACTTT. Protein: CSARAGSGALNSPLHF.

The V call is TRBV11-2, the J call TRBJ1-6, with D perhaps matching TRBD1 (5 bases). Germline CDR1 SGHAT, CDR2 FQNNGV. The CDR3 consists of 15 residues. Trimming removed 6 bases at V and 7 bases at J, with 16 bases between. The CDR3 here is CASRRRGWDNSPLHF. For the CDR3, the DNA is TGTGCCAGCAGACGACGGGGATGGGACAATTCACCCCTCCACTTT. The whole variable domain, filled in from reference TRBV11-2 and TRBJ1-6, reads EAGVAQSPRYKIIEKRQSVAFWCNPISGHATLYWYQQILGQGPKLLIQFQNNGVVDDSQLPKDRFSAERLKGVDSTLKIQPAKLEDSAVYLCASRRRGWDNSPLHFGNGTRLTVT.

This clonotype appeared once. This chain links TRBV9 with TRBJ2-2, with unresolved D. The CDR3 spans 13 residues. Germline assignment: CDR1 SGDLS and CDR2 YYNGEE. V dropped 0 bases and J dropped 7 bases, with 7 bases sitting between them. The CDR3 here is CASSVVLGGELFF. The CDR3 nucleotides read TGTGCCAGCAGCGTAGTCCTTGGCGGGGAGCTGTTTTTT. The full variable domain, with the rest looked up from reference TRBV9 and TRBJ2-2, is DSGVTQTPKHLITATGQRVTLRCSPRSGDLSVYWYQQSLDQGLQFLIQYYNGEERAKGNILERFSAQQFPDLHSELNLSSLELGDSALYFCASSVVLGGELFFGEGSRLTVL.

The V gene is TRBV19, the J gene TRBJ2-7; TRBD2 might be the D (6 bases). This CDR3 comprises 13 residues. In germline, CDR1 is LNHDA, CDR2 SQIVND (reference sequence). V lost 4 bases and J 5 bases, leaving 12 bases between the germline ends. CDR3 DNA sequence: TGTGCCAGTAGTACCGCGGGGTATCACGAGCAGTACTTC. It translates to CASSTAGYHEQYF.

The CDR3, as DNA: TGTGCCAGCAGCTCCTACAGGGGCCTAGCGCCCAGCTCCTACAATGAGCAGTTCTTC. This encodes CASSSYRGLAPSSYNEQFF. The chain joins TRBV11-2 to TRBJ2-1, with D possibly TRBD1 on 7 matching bases. The CDR3 has 19 amino acids. V was trimmed by 4 bases and J by 0 bases, leaving 22 bases between them. The germline V gene encodes CDR1 SGHAT and CDR2 FQNNGV.

By share, this clonotype ranks as medium-sized. V is TRBV5-1 and J is TRBJ2-5; D not resolved. V was pared by 0 bases and J by 5 bases, with 5 bases between. Looked up from germline, CDR1 is SGHRS and CDR2 is YFSETQ. This CDR3 is 12 amino acids long. The CDR3 here is CASSLVSETQYF. CDR3 DNA: TGCGCCAGCAGCTTGGTTTCTGAGACCCAGTACTTC. The whole variable domain, filled in from reference TRBV5-1 and TRBJ2-5, reads KAGVTQTPRYLIKTRGQQVTLSCSPISGHRSVSWYQQTPGQGLQFLFEYFSETQRNKGNFPGRFSGRQFSNSRSEMNVSTLELGDSALYLCASSLVSETQYFGPGTRLLVL.